This TCR beta chain originates from a study of PD-L1 blockade in urothelial cancer. Method: immunoSEQ multiplex PCR; TCRdb's copy keeps in-frame clones and lacks some. This table has around 30,000 clones, around four fifths appearing once. The CDR3 runs 12 residues. V was cut by 3 bases and J by 3 bases, with 5 bases left in between. From germline, CDR1 is KGHSH and CDR2 LQKENI. Specified time point: peripheral blood 6 weeks after treatment start. The source of this sequence is a man in his 70s with urothelial cancer. This material consisted of PBMCs, taken around atezolizumab (anti-PD-L1) treatment. This chain connects TRBV18 to TRBJ2-5; D is unclear. The CDR3 region has the DNA TGTGCCAGCTCACCCGCTAAAGAGACCCAGTACTTC. Its protein product is CASSPAKETQYF.